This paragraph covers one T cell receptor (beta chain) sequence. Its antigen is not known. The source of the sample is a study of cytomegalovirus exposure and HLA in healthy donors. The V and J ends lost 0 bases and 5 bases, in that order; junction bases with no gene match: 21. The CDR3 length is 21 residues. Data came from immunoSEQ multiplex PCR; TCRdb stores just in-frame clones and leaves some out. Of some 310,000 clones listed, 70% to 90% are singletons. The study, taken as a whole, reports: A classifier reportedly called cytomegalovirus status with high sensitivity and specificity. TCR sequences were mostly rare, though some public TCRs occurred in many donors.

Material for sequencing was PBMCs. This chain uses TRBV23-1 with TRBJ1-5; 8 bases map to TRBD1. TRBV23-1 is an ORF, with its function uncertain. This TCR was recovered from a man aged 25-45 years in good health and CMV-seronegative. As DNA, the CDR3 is TGCGCCAGCAGTCAATCACTACCCGGGACAGGTGGCAGTCCCCTACATCAGCCCCAGCATTTT. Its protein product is CASSQSLPGTGGSPLHQPQHF.